These 22 T cell receptor beta chains were all obtained from the same sample, sequenced in a study of human T cells and chemical hapten exposure. MiXCR was run by TCRdb on the RACE reads, yielding one entry per CDR3 protein. The data show about 270,000 distinct CDR3 sequences, roughly 7.7% seen once. Time point: pre-sensitization, week 0. As for treatment: therapeutic diphenylcyclopropenone sensitization with weekly scalp DPC. This specimen was whole blood, taken in connection with sensitization to the hapten diphenylcyclopropenone (DPC). The source is a man between 18 and 29 years old with alopecia areata. Some clones in this sample may be carry-over from other donors' samples.

To note about this clonotype: A much larger clone sits a single nucleotide away, making a read error possible. The chain is built from TRBV12-3 or TRBV12-4 and TRBJ1-3; D is uncertain. V lost 5 bases, J lost 0 bases, and 8 bases lay in between. CDR3 length: 14 residues. The CDR3 nucleotides read TGTGCCAGCAGTATATCGACCTCTGGAAACACCATATATTTT. Protein: CASSISTSGNTIYF.

The chain carries TRBV4-3 and TRBJ2-6; no firm D call. CDR1 is LGHNA and CDR2 is YSLEER in the germline V gene. The CDR3 is made up of 16 amino acids. Trimming shortened V by 0 bases and J by 1 base, and 7 bases separated the two germline ends. CDR3 in amino acids: CASSQDSVSGANVLTF. In DNA form, the CDR3 reads TGCGCCAGCAGCCAAGATTCGGTTTCTGGGGCCAACGTCCTGACTTTC.

This clonotype has more than one count but fewer than ten. The rearrangement uses TRBV7-2 and TRBJ1-1, with D hard to call. Between the trimmed V and J ends, which lost 3 bases and 4 bases, there was a span of 12 bases. Per the germline V gene, CDR1 is SGHTA and CDR2 is FQGNSA. The length of the CDR3 is 14 residues. CDR3 protein: CASSLGPDFTEAFF. The CDR3 nucleotides are TGTGCCAGCAGCTTGGGCCCCGACTTCACTGAAGCTTTCTTT.

The sample holds many counts of this clonotype. The chain is built from TRBV29-1 and TRBJ2-3, with a possible D match to TRBD1 (6 bases). Between the trimmed V and J ends, which lost 0 bases and 0 bases, there was a span of 10 bases. The CDR3 runs 15 residues. The germline CDR1 and CDR2 sequences are SQVTM and ANQGSEA. The CDR3 DNA reads TGCAGCGTTGAAGATAGGGGGTATAGCACAGATACGCAGTATTTT. It encodes CSVEDRGYSTDTQYF.

This clonotype has at least ten counts. V and J are TRBV7-9 and TRBJ1-1; D gene unclear. Germline CDR1 and CDR2: SEHNR and FQNEAQ (reference sequence). This CDR3 has 13 residues. The V and J ends lost 2 bases and 1 base respectively, with 5 bases between them. CDR3 sequence: CASSLLANTEAFF. Written as DNA, the CDR3 is TGTGCCAGCAGCTTATTGGCGAACACTGAAGCTTTCTTT.

This clonotype occurred many times. This chain joins TRBV6-1 and TRBJ2-7; 7 bases are shared with TRBD1. CDR3 size: 15 residues. J gave up 3 bases and V 1 base, and 6 bases lay outside the gene matches. Looked up from germline, CDR1 is MNHNS and CDR2 is SASEGT. CDR3 DNA: TGTGCCAGCAGTGAAGGCGTAACAGGGGTCTACGAGCAGTACGTC. It yields the protein CASSEGVTGVYEQYV.

The chain couples TRBV9 to TRBJ2-1, with D possibly matching TRBD2 (6 bases). The CDR3 runs 16 residues. The V end lost 3 bases, the J end lost 4 bases, and 17 bases lay between the germline ends. Germline CDR1 reads SGDLS; CDR2 reads YYNGEE. The CDR3 loop reads CASSDPLADAYNEQFF. CDR3 DNA sequence: TGTGCCAGCAGCGACCCACTAGCTGACGCTTACAATGAGCAGTTCTTC.

This clonotype was recorded at least ten times. The rearrangement links TRBV29-1 to TRBJ2-7; perhaps D is TRBD1 or TRBD2 (7 bases each). This CDR3 region has 12 residues. V gave up 6 bases and J gave up 7 bases, with 16 bases separating them. Germline values: CDR1 SQVTM, CDR2 ANQGSEA. CDR3 sequence: CSVGNRGGEQYV. CDR3 nucleotide sequence: TGCAGCGTCGGTAACAGGGGAGGGGAGCAGTACGTC.

This clonotype has more than one count but fewer than ten. This chain links TRBV14 with TRBJ1-6; D not certain. With 0 bases removed from V and 10 bases from J, the gap between germline ends came to 16 bases. CDR3 size: 16 residues. Germline V gene sequence: CDR1 SGHDN, CDR2 FVKESK. The CDR3 coding sequence is TGTGCCAGCAGCCAAGATAGAAGCAGTTATCGCTCACCCCTCCACTTT. Translation gives CASSQDRSSYRSPLHF.

This clonotype was picked up many times. The chain combines TRBV27 with TRBJ2-3, with D unresolved. The CDR3 is 14 residues long. CDR1 and CDR2 from the germline V gene are MNHEY and SMNVEV (reference sequence). Trimming took off 5 bases at V and 6 bases at J, with 15 bases between the two ends. The CDR3 spells CASSADGPQDTQYF. The CDR3 DNA sequence: TGTGCCAGCAGTGCCGACGGACCGCAGGATACGCAGTATTTT.

The chain combines TRBV13 with TRBJ2-7; a possible D gene is TRBD2 (6 bases). CDR1 and CDR2 from the germline V gene are PRHDT and FYEKMQ (reference sequence). Trimming cost V 3 bases and J 2 bases, with 17 bases left between them. The CDR3 loop spans 16 amino acids. CDR3 DNA sequence: TGTGCCAGCAGCTTCTTCCCCCGGGGGAGACCCTACGAGCAGTACTTC. Protein sequence: CASSFFPRGRPYEQYF.

This clonotype was observed a few times. The gene calls are TRBV6-1 and TRBJ2-3; D not resolved. CDR1 and CDR2 from the germline V gene are MNHNS and SASEGT. CDR3 size: 10 residues. The V end was cut by 3 bases, the J end by 9 bases, with 4 bases between. The CDR3 DNA reads as TGTGCCAGCAGTGAGAGGACGCAGTATTTT. Its translation: CASSERTQYF.

The sample holds many counts of this clonotype. This chain connects TRBV2 to TRBJ1-5, with D possibly TRBD1 on 6 matching bases. CDR1 and CDR2 (germline): SNHLY, FYNNEI. The length of the CDR3 is 12 residues. CDR3 in amino acids: CATGTVNQPQHF. The CDR3, as DNA: TGTGCGACAGGAACGGTCAATCAGCCCCAGCATTTT.

This clonotype was observed a few times. The chain has TRBV2 and TRBJ2-2; 9 nucleotides line up with TRBD1. The CDR3 loop spans 15 amino acids. Germline V gives CDR1 SNHLY, CDR2 FYNNEI. V was clipped by 7 bases and J by 3 bases; unmatched bases: 6. The CDR3 here is CASNKDRGYTGELFF. The CDR3 DNA reads TGTGCCAGCAATAAGGACAGGGGATACACCGGGGAGCTGTTTTTT. Based on the CDR3 plus reference TRBV2 and TRBJ2-2, the full variable domain is EPEVTQTPSHQVTQMGQEVILRCVPISNHLYFYWYRQILGQKVEFLVSFYNNEISEKSEIFDDQFSVERPDGSNFTLKIRSTKLEDSAMYFCASNKDRGYTGELFFGEGSRLTVL.

The CDR3 loop is CASSAGINSPLHF. CDR3 coding DNA: TGTGCCTCCTCGGCAGGGATTAATTCACCCCTCCACTTT. The V gene is TRBV2, the J gene TRBJ1-6, with D possibly matching TRBD1 (5 bases). Looked up from germline, CDR1 is SNHLY and CDR2 is FYNNEI. The CDR3 loop spans 13 amino acids. Deletions cut 11 bases from V and 6 bases from J, with 14 bases between.

This clonotype appeared many times. The rearrangement uses TRBV28 and TRBJ1-5, with no clear D. Germline lookup yields CDR1 MDHEN and CDR2 SYDVKM. The V end was cut by 3 bases, the J end by 7 bases, with 4 bases between. The CDR3 length is 11 residues. CDR3 protein: CASSFNQPQHF. The CDR3 DNA sequence: TGTGCCAGCAGTTTTAACCAGCCCCAGCATTTT.

This chain uses TRBV7-9 with TRBJ2-2; no reliable D call. CDR3 length: 14 residues. Germline V CDR1 and CDR2: SEHNR, FQNEAQ (reference sequence). The V and J ends lost 4 bases and 0 bases respectively, with 6 bases between them. CDR3 in amino acids: CASSSLPNTGELFF. The CDR3 nucleotides are TGTGCCAGCAGCTCCCTCCCGAACACCGGGGAGCTGTTTTTT. The full variable domain, with the rest looked up from reference TRBV7-9 and TRBJ2-2, is DTGVSQNPRHKITKRGQNVTFRCDPISEHNRLYWYRQTLGQGPEFLTYFQNEAQLEKSRLLSDRFSAERPKGSFSTLEIQRTEQGDSAMYLCASSSLPNTGELFFGEGSRLTVL.

The chain employs TRBV7-9 and TRBJ2-3; D possibly corresponds to TRBD2 (5 bases). Germline CDR1 SEHNR, CDR2 FQNEAQ (reference sequence). The CDR3 is 15 residues long. V lost 3 bases and J lost 0, with 10 bases in between. CDR3 nucleotide sequence: TGTGCCAGCAGCTTCGGACGGACTAGCACAGATACGCAGTATTTT. Residues: CASSFGRTSTDTQYF.

V and J are TRBV3-1 and TRBJ2-2, with D maybe TRBD2 (5 bases). The CDR3 is made up of 13 amino acids. The germline V gene has CDR1 LGHDT and CDR2 YNNKEL (reference sequence). V lost 3 bases and J 6 bases, leaving 8 bases between the germline ends. The CDR3 coding sequence is TGTGCCAGCAGCCAGGGAGCGTCCGGGGAGCTGTTTTTT. Protein: CASSQGASGELFF.

The rearrangement joins TRBV20-1 to TRBJ1-5, with TRBD1 as a possible D gene (6 bases). This CDR3 is 12 amino acids long. The V end was cut by 6 bases, the J end by 4 bases, with 10 bases between. The V gene's germline CDR1 is DFQATT and CDR2 SNEGSKA (reference sequence). CDR3 coding DNA: TGCAGTGCGCAACAGGGTAATCAGCCCCAGCATTTT. It is translated as CSAQQGNQPQHF.

The chain links TRBV12-3 or TRBV12-4 to TRBJ1-2, with 8 bases that match TRBD1. CDR3 length equals 15 residues. Losses at the gene ends were 5 bases for V and 5 bases for J; bases not matched to a gene: 10. CDR3: CASSPRQGLGYGYTF. The CDR3, as DNA: TGTGCCAGCAGTCCACGACAGGGGCTAGGTTATGGCTACACCTTC.

The chain links TRBV28 to TRBJ2-5; tentatively, D is TRBD1 or TRBD2 (6 bases each). This CDR3 has 14 amino acids. Per the germline V gene, CDR1 is MDHEN and CDR2 is SYDVKM. Between the trimmed V and J ends, which lost 2 bases and 4 bases, there was a span of 11 bases. The CDR3, as DNA: TGTGCCAGCAGTTTAAGCCCGGGGGCAGAGACCCAGTACTTC. Translation: CASSLSPGAETQYF. Full variable domain (remainder filled in from reference TRBV28 and TRBJ2-5): DVKVTQSSRYLVKRTGEKVFLECVQDMDHENMFWYRQDPGLGLRLIYFSYDVKMKEKGDIPEGYSVSREKKERFSLILESASTNQTSMYLCASSLSPGAETQYFGPGTRLLVL.